This passage covers 20 T cell receptor beta chains from one sample sequenced in a study of blood T cells in healthy people across ages. Sample-barcoded 5' priming and a J-beta primer mix drove a second PCR of roughly 7 to 11 cycles. From the 5' RACE reads, TCRdb called clonotypes with MiXCR, one entry per CDR3 protein. Among about 570,000 distinct CDR3 sequences listed, roughly 29% were seen once. The material sequenced was blood. These receptors all come from a woman between 65 and 79 years old in good health.

Here the CDR3 DNA reads TGTGCCATCAGTGAGACCCAGACCCATACGCAGTATTTT. Its protein is CAISETQTHTQYF. The chain recombines TRBV10-3 with TRBJ2-3; the D is unclear. The V gene lost 2 bases and the J gene lost 7 bases, with 10 bases spanning the gap. This CDR3 is 13 amino acids long. Germline CDR1 and CDR2: ENHRY and SYGVKD.

This clonotype was recorded a few times. The chain couples TRBV28 to TRBJ1-4; D gene uncertain. The CDR3 is 12 amino acids. Per the germline V gene, CDR1 is MDHEN and CDR2 is SYDVKM. V dropped 8 bases and J dropped 5 bases, with 9 bases sitting between them. This CDR3 reads CASHERNEKLFF. Written as DNA, the CDR3 is TGTGCCAGCCATGAAAGGAATGAAAAACTGTTTTTT.

This clonotype has a handful of counts. The chain joins TRBV18 to TRBJ1-4; D not certain. V lost 5 bases and J lost 0, with 13 bases in between. The germline gives CDR1 KGHSH, CDR2 LQKENI. This CDR3 comprises 16 residues. The CDR3: CASSIPGVATNEKLFF. The CDR3 DNA follows: TGTGCCAGCTCAATACCTGGAGTAGCAACTAATGAAAAACTGTTTTTT. Full variable domain (missing parts from reference TRBV18 and TRBJ1-4): NAGVMQNPRHLVRRRGQEARLRCSPMKGHSHVYWYRQLPEEGLKFMVYLQKENIIDESGMPKERFSAEFPKEGPSILRIQQVVRGDSAAYFCASSIPGVATNEKLFFGSGTQLSVL.

The rearrangement joins TRBV7-6 to TRBJ2-7; weak D call: TRBD1 (6 bases). V was trimmed by 5 bases and J by 2 bases, leaving 19 bases between them. The CDR3 is made up of 16 amino acids. Germline CDR1 and CDR2: SGHVS and FNYEAQ. The CDR3 DNA reads TGTGCCAGCAGCCCGATGGGGCAGGGGTCCCCCTACGAGCAGTACTTC. Amino acids: CASSPMGQGSPYEQYF.

The V and J genes are TRBV15 and TRBJ2-1; no definite D call. The V end was cut by 1 base, the J end by 9 bases, with 10 bases between. The CDR3 is 13 amino acids. Germline loops: CDR1 LNHNV, CDR2 YYDKDF (reference sequence). The DNA of the CDR3 is TGTGCCACCAGCAGAGGTGGTGCCACTGAGCAGTTCTTC. Its translation is CATSRGGATEQFF. Looking up the rest from reference TRBV15 and TRBJ2-1 gives the full variable domain: DAMVIQNPRYQVTQFGKPVTLSCSQTLNHNVMYWYQQKSSQAPKLLFHYYDKDFNNEADTPDNFQSRRPNTSFCFLDIRSPGLGDTAMYLCATSRGGATEQFFGPGTRLTVL.

On this clonotype itself: Relative to the germline gene, one junction end is altered; a read error may explain this. This chain joins TRBV7-7 and TRBJ2-5; no reliable D call. The CDR3 runs to 13 residues. Germline CDR1 is SSHAT and CDR2 is FNYEAQ (reference sequence). The CDR3 reads CASSRRSRETQYF. CDR3 sequence (DNA): TGTGCTAGCAGCCGACGTTCCCGGGAGACCCAGTACTTC.

This chain joins TRBV5-1 and TRBJ1-2, with 12 bases that match TRBD1. The CDR3 runs 15 residues. Trimming removed 4 bases from V and 2 bases from J; junction bases left unmatched: 3. The germline gives CDR1 SGHRS, CDR2 YFSETQ. CDR3 residues: CASSHGTGGNYGYTF. CDR3 nucleotide sequence: TGCGCCAGCAGCCACGGGACAGGGGGCAACTATGGCTACACCTTC.

V is TRBV7-3 and J is TRBJ1-2; D is possibly TRBD1 (6 bases). The CDR3 spans 15 residues. Trimming cost V 5 bases and J 2 bases, with 15 bases left between them. Germline values: CDR1 SGHTA, CDR2 FQGTGA. The CDR3 sequence: CASSPGGGTNYGYTF. The DNA for the CDR3 is TGTGCCAGCAGCCCCGGGGGGGGGACAAACTATGGCTACACCTTC.

This clonotype came up a few times. CDR3 loop: CATALAGSYNEQFF. Written as DNA, the CDR3 is TGTGCCACAGCCTTAGCGGGGTCATACAATGAGCAGTTCTTC. V is TRBV10-3 and J is TRBJ2-1; 8 bases map to TRBD2. Germline CDR1 ENHRY, CDR2 SYGVKD. This CDR3 contains 14 residues. The J segment lost 4 bases and the V segment lost 10 bases, leaving 9 bases of the junction unmatched.

Comment on this clonotype: The junction differs from germline at one of its ends, possibly a read error. The DNA for the CDR3 is TGTGCCAGCAGCCTAGCGGTGTTGCGGGGGGCGGGATCAGATACGCAGTATTTT. Protein sequence: CASSLAVLRGAGSDTQYF. V and J are TRBV7-2 and TRBJ2-3; TRBD2 matches at 8 bases. This CDR3 region has 18 residues. Germline-derived CDR1 and CDR2 are SGHTA and FQGNSA.

The rearrangement joins TRBV5-1 to TRBJ2-1; 8 nucleotides match TRBD1. The CDR3 covers 14 residues. Per the germline V gene, CDR1 is SGHRS and CDR2 is YFSETQ. V lost 1 base, J lost 6 bases, and 3 bases stayed unmatched. The CDR3, as DNA: TGCGCCAGCAGCTTGAAACAGGGGGGCAATGAGCAGTTCTTC. This translates into CASSLKQGGNEQFF.

J is TRBJ2-2 and V is TRBV4-2; either TRBD1 or TRBD2 may supply D (6 bases each). CDR1 is LGHNA, CDR2 YNFKEQ, per germline. Trimming left V 0 bases short and J 7 bases short, with 15 bases between. The CDR3 extends over 16 amino acids. CDR3 sequence reads: CASSQEGGRIGGELFF. The CDR3 nucleotides read TGTGCCAGCAGCCAAGAAGGGGGGAGGATCGGCGGGGAGCTGTTTTTT.

This clonotype was seen only a few times. The chain recombines TRBV5-1 with TRBJ1-1; D is undetermined. V lost 5 bases and J lost 1, with 6 bases in between. Germline V gene data show CDR1 as SGHRS and CDR2 as YFSETQ. The CDR3 spans 12 residues. In nucleotides, the CDR3 is TGCGCCAGCAGTGAACCGAACACTGAAGCTTTCTTT. It codes for CASSEPNTEAFF.

The chain recombines TRBV7-2 with TRBJ1-2; D is perhaps TRBD1 (6 bases). The CDR3 has 16 amino acids. V was pared by 0 bases and J by 4 bases, with 15 bases between. Germline V gene sequence: CDR1 SGHTA, CDR2 FQGNSA. As DNA, the CDR3 is TGTGCCAGCAGCTTAGCGAGGGCAGGGGAGAGCTATGGCTACACCTTC. Translating gives CASSLARAGESYGYTF.

The J gene is TRBJ1-2, the V gene TRBV7-2, with a tentative D call TRBD1 (5 bases). Germline V gives CDR1 SGHTA, CDR2 FQGNSA. V shed 1 base and J shed 9 bases, with 18 bases lying between them. This CDR3 has 15 residues. In DNA, the CDR3 is TGTGCCAGCAGCTTAGAGGGTACCGGGGGTAGGAGCTACACCTTC. Its protein is CASSLEGTGGRSYTF.

A few counts support this clonotype. The gene calls are TRBV20-1 and TRBJ1-5; D is undetermined. Looked up from germline, CDR1 is DFQATT and CDR2 is SNEGSKA (reference sequence). V lost 5 bases to trimming and J lost 0 bases, with 11 bases between them. The CDR3 spans 14 residues. The CDR3 loop is CSAATGSSNQPQHF. CDR3 nucleotide sequence: TGCAGTGCTGCGACGGGGTCTAGCAATCAGCCCCAGCATTTT.

V and J are TRBV6-5 and TRBJ1-2, with a possible D match to TRBD1 (6 bases). This CDR3 is built from 14 residues. Germline loops: CDR1 MNHEY, CDR2 SVGAGI. Trimming took 3 bases from V and 7 from J, leaving 15 bases between them. The CDR3 DNA reads as TGTGCCAGCAGTTATGGGGGGCCTCGCTGTGGCTACACCTTC. Translation: CASSYGGPRCGYTF.

The J gene is TRBJ2-1, the V gene TRBV6-2 or TRBV6-3; TRBD2 aligns across 7 bases. There are 15 residues in the CDR3. Trimming took 2 bases from V and 1 from J; bases not matched to a gene: 2. Germline lookup yields CDR1 MNHEY and CDR2 SVGEGT. The CDR3 nucleotides read TGTGCCAGCAGTTACGCGGGAGATTCCTACAATGAGCAGTTCTTC. Its translation: CASSYAGDSYNEQFF.

The DNA of the CDR3 is TGCAGCGCCCGGGGGCGGGGGGGCGCTGAAGCTTTCTTT. Translation: CSARGRGGAEAFF. V gene TRBV29-1 combines with J gene TRBJ1-1, with D possibly matching TRBD1 (6 bases). V dropped 7 bases and J dropped 6 bases, with 18 bases sitting between them. Germline CDR1 SQVTM, CDR2 ANQGSEA. The CDR3 consists of 13 residues.

The chain links TRBV28 to TRBJ1-1, with D possibly being TRBD1 (5 bases). There are 15 residues in the CDR3. V was pared by 5 bases and J by 4 bases, with 17 bases between. Germline CDR1 MDHEN, CDR2 SYDVKM. The CDR3 region is CASSQHQGGSTEAFF. The CDR3 DNA follows: TGTGCCAGCAGTCAACATCAGGGAGGGAGCACTGAAGCTTTCTTT.